This TCR beta chain came from a study of B cell selection in AIRE deficiency. The CDR3 extends over 15 amino acids. V lost 5 bases and J lost 0, with 13 bases in between. Germline CDR1 reads MDHEN; CDR2 reads SYDVKM. Study-level findings and limits: AIRE-deficient Tconv and Treg repertoires matched healthy donors in TCRBV, CDR3 length, diversity.

Generated by immunoSEQ multiplex PCR, the TCRdb table keeps only in-frame clones and is missing some. Of tens of thousands of clones detected, about 94% appear once; the ten largest clones hold roughly 1.9%. Notes on this clone: Its specificity is unknown.

The regulatory T cell sort gate was CD4+CD25hiCD127low/negative. This sequence was found in a human donor with AIRE deficiency. This chain uses TRBV28 with TRBJ1-1; no definite D call. The sequenced sample consisted of Tregs sorted from PBMCs. The CDR3: CASSPLRAMNTEAFF. The CDR3 DNA follows: TGTGCCAGCAGTCCCTTAAGGGCTATGAACACTGAAGCTTTCTTT.